This T cell receptor beta chain is drawn from a study of siplizumab effects on memory and regulatory T cells. Findings and caveats of the study: On average, about 72% of mappable alloreactive CD4+ clones were Treg-derived under siplizumab, against 25% to 30% in controls.

This clone was observed once. Its antigen is unidentified. Coculturing of the mixed lymphocyte reaction cells was performed at 37°C for 6 days. The CDR3 contains 15 residues. V trimming: 5 bases; J trimming: 0 bases; junction bases outside the gene matches: 3. From germline, CDR1 is SGHTA and CDR2 FQGNSA. This table comes from immunoSEQ multiplex PCR, and its TCRdb copy is limited to in-frame clones, with some not included. The table shows approximately 20,000 clones, with around 42% occurring only once. The material sequenced was CFSE-low (dividing) CD4+ T cells sorted from an allogeneic mixed lymphocyte reaction. The rearrangement uses TRBV7-2 and TRBJ2-1; 8 bases are a match to TRBD2. The receptor's source is a human donor in good health; the cells came from an allogeneic mixed lymphocyte reaction. The CDR3 DNA reads TGTGCCAGCAGCACGCGGGGGGCCTCCTACAATGAGCAGTTCTTC. Its translation: CASSTRGASYNEQFF. Supplemented by reference TRBV7-2 and TRBJ2-1, the full variable domain reads GAGVSQSPSNKVTEKGKDVELRCDPISGHTALYWYRQSLGQGLEFLIYFQGNSAPDKSGLPSDRFSAERTGGSVSTLTIQRTQQEDSAVYLCASSTRGASYNEQFFGPGTRLTVL.